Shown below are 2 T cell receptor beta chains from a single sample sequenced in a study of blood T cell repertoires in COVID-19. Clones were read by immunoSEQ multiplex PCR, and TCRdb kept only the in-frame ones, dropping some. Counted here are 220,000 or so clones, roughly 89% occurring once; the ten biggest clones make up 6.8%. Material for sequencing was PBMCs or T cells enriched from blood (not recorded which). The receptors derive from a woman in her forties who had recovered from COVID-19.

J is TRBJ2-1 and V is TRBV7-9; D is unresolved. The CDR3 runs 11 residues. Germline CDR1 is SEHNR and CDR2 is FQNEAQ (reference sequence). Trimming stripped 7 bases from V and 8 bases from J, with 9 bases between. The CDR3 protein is CASTAEDEQFF. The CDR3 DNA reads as TGTGCCAGCACCGCCGAGGATGAGCAGTTCTTC.

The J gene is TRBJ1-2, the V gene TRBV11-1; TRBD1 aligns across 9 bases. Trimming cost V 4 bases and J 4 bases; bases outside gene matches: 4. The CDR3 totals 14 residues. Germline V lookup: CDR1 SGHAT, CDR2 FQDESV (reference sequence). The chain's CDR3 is CASSSRTGVYGYTF. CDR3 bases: TGTGCCAGCAGCTCGCGGACAGGGGTCTATGGCTACACCTTC.